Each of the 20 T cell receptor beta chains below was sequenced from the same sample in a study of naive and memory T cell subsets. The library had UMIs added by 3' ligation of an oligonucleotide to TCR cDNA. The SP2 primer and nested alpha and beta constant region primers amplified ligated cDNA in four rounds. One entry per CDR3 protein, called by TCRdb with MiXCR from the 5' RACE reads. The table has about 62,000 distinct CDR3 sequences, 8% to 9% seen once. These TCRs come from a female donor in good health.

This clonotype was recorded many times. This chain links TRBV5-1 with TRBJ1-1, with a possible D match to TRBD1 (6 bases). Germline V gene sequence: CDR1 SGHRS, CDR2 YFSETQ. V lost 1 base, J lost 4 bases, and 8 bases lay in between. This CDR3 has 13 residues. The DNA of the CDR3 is TGCGCCAGCAGCTTGTTACAGGGCACTGAAGCTTTCTTT. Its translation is CASSLLQGTEAFF.

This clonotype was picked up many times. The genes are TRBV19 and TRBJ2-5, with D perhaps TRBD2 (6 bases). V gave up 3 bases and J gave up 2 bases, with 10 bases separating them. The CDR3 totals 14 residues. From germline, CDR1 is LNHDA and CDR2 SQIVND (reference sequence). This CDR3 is CASSIGTVQETQYF. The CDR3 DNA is TGTGCCAGTAGTATCGGGACTGTGCAAGAGACCCAGTACTTC.

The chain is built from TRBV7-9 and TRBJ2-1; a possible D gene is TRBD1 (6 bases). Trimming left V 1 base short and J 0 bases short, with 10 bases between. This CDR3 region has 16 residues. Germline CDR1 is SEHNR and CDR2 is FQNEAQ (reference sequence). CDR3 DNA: TGTGCCAGCAGCTTAGGGCAGGGGAGCTCCTACAATGAGCAGTTCTTC. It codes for CASSLGQGSSYNEQFF.

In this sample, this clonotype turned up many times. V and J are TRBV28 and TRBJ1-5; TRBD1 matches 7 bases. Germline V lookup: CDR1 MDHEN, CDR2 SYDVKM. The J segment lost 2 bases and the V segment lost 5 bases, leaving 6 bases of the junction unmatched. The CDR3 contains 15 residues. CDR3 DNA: TGTGCCAGCAGTCCGACAGGGAGAGGCAATCAGCCCCAGCATTTT. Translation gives CASSPTGRGNQPQHF.

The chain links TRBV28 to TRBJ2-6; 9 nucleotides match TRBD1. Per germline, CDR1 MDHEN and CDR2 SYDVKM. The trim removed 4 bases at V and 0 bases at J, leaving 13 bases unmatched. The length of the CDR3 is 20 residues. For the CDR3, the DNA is TGTGCCAGCAGTTCCGCTGCAGCCGGGACAGGGCACTCTGGGGCCAACGTCCTGACTTTC. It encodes CASSSAAAGTGHSGANVLTF.

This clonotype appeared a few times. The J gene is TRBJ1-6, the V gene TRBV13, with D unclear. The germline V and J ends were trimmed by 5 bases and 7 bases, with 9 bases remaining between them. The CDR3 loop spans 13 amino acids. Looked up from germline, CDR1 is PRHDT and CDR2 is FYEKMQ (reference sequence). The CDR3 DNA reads TGTGCCAGCAGCCCCTTCGCGAATTCACCCCTCCACTTT. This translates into CASSPFANSPLHF.

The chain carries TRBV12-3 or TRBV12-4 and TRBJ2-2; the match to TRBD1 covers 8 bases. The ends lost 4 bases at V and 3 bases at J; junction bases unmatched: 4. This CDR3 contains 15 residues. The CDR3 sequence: CASSSTGAHTGELFF. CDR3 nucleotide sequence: TGTGCCAGCAGTTCGACAGGGGCCCACACCGGGGAGCTGTTTTTT.

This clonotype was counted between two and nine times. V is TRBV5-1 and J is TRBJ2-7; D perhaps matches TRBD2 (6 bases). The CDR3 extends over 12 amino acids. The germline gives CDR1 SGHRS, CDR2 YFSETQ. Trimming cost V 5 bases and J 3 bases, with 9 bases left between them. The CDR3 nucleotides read TGCGCCAGCAGGGCTAGCGACTACGAGCAGTACTTC. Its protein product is CASRASDYEQYF.

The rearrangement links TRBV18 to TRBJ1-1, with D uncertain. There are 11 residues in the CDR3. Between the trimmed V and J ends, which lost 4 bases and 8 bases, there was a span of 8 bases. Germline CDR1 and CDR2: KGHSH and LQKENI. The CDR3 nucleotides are TGTGCCAGCTCACAAAGAGGGGAAGCTTTCTTT. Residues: CASSQRGEAFF. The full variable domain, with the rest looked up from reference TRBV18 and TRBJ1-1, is NAGVMQNPRHLVRRRGQEARLRCSPMKGHSHVYWYRQLPEEGLKFMVYLQKENIIDESGMPKERFSAEFPKEGPSILRIQQVVRGDSAAYFCASSQRGEAFFGQGTRLTVV.

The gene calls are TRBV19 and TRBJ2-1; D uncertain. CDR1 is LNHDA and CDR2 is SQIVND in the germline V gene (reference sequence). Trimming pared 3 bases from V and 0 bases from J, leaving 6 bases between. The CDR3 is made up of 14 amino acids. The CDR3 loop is CASSIWVSYNEQFF. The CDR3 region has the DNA TGTGCCAGTAGTATCTGGGTCTCCTACAATGAGCAGTTCTTC.

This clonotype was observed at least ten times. The DNA of the CDR3 is TGTGCCAGCAGCCAAGACGAATGGAAGGGGACTGAAGCTTTCTTT. Translation gives CASSQDEWKGTEAFF. The chain carries TRBV4-2 and TRBJ1-1; perhaps TRBD1 as D (5 bases). This CDR3 contains 15 residues. Trimming shortened V by 0 bases and J by 5 bases, and 13 bases separated the two germline ends. Per the germline V gene, CDR1 is LGHNA and CDR2 is YNFKEQ.

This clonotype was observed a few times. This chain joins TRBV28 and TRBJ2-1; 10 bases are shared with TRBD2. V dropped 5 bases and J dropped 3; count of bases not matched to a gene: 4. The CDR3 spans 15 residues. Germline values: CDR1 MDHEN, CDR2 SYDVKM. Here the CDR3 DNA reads TGTGCCAGCAGTCTAGCGGGAGCAGACTACAATGAGCAGTTCTTC. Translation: CASSLAGADYNEQFF.

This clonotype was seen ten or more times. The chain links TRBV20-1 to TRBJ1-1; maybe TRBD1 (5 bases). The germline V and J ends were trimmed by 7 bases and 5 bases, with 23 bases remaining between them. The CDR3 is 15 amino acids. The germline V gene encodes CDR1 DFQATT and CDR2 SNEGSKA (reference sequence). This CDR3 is CSGDRPKLMSTEAFF. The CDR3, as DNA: TGCAGTGGAGACAGACCAAAGTTGATGTCGACTGAAGCTTTCTTT.

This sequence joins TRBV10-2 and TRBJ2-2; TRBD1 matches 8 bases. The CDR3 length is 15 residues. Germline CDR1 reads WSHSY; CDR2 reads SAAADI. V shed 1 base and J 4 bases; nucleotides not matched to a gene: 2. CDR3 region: CASSELTGATGELFF. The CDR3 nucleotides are TGCGCCAGCAGTGAGTTGACAGGGGCCACCGGGGAGCTGTTTTTT.

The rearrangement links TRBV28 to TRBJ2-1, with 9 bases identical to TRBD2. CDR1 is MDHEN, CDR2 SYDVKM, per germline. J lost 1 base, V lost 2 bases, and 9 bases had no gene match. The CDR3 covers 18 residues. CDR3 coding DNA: TGTGCCAGCAGTTTACCCCTTAGCGGGGGCGCTTCCTACAATGAGCAGTTCTTC. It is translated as CASSLPLSGGASYNEQFF.

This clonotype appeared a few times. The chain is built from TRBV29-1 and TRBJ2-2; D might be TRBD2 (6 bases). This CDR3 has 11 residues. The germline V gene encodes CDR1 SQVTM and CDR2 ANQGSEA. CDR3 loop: CAGFGTGELFF. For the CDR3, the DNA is TGCGCGGGGTTCGGAACCGGGGAGCTGTTTTTT.

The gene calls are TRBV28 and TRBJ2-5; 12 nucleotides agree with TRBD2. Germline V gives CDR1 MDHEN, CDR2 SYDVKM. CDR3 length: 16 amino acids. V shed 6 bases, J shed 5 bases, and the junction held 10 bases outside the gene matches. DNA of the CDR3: TGTGCCAGCAGCAGAACTAGCGGGAGGCGGGGGGAGACCCAGTACTTC. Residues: CASSRTSGRRGETQYF.

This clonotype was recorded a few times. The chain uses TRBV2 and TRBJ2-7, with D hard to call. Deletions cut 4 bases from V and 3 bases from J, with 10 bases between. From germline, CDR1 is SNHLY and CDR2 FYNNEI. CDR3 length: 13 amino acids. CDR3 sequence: CASSVQQRYEQYF. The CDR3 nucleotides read TGTGCCAGCAGTGTCCAACAGCGCTACGAGCAGTACTTC.

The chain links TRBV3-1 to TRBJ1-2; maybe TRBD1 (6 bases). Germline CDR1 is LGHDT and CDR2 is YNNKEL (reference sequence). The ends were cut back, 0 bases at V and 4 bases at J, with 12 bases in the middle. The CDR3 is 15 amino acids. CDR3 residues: CASSQDTGLFYGYTF. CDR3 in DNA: TGTGCCAGCAGCCAAGATACAGGGCTCTTCTATGGCTACACCTTC.

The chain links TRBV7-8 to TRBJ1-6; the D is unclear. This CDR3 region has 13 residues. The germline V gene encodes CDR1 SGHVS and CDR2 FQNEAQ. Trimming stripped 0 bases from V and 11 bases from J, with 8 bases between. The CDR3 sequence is CASSLAPQAPLHF. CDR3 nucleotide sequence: TGTGCCAGCAGCTTAGCACCCCAAGCACCCCTCCACTTT.